These 23 T cell receptor beta chains originate from one sample sequenced in a study of cytomegalovirus exposure and HLA in healthy donors. The PCR was carried out with 60 Vbeta primers and 13 Jbeta primers. Method: immunoSEQ multiplex PCR; TCRdb's copy keeps in-frame clones and lacks some. The table shows 97,000 or so clones, with around 68% occurring only once. The sample taken for sequencing was PBMCs. These receptor sequences come from a human donor in good health.

Comments on this clone: The sample carries other DNA sequences with the same CDR3. The chain uses TRBV7-9 and TRBJ2-7; TRBD1 matches 9 bases. The CDR3 spans 14 residues. Losses at the gene ends were 4 bases for V and 7 bases for J; bases not matched to a gene: 8. From germline, CDR1 is SEHNR and CDR2 FQNEAQ (reference sequence). CDR3 in DNA: TGTGCCAGCAGCTCCGGACAGGGGCCGGGGGAGCAGTACTTC. It is translated as CASSSGQGPGEQYF. The whole variable domain, remainder taken from reference TRBV7-9 and TRBJ2-7, is DTGVSQNPRHKITKRGQNVTFRCDPISEHNRLYWYRQTLGQGPEFLTYFQNEAQLEKSRLLSDRFSAERPKGSFSTLEIQRTEQGDSAMYLCASSSGQGPGEQYFGPGTRLTVT.

V and J are TRBV5-1 and TRBJ2-1, with D possibly TRBD2 on 7 matching bases. Trimming pared 0 bases from V and 9 bases from J, leaving 10 bases between. Germline CDR1 reads SGHRS; CDR2 reads YFSETQ. The CDR3 runs 13 residues. The CDR3, as DNA: TGCGCCAGCAGCTTGGGGGGGGGCGGTGAGCAGTTCTTC. The encoded protein is CASSLGGGGEQFF. Using reference TRBV5-1 and TRBJ2-1 for the parts outside the CDR3, the full variable domain is KAGVTQTPRYLIKTRGQQVTLSCSPISGHRSVSWYQQTPGQGLQFLFEYFSETQRNKGNFPGRFSGRQFSNSRSEMNVSTLELGDSALYLCASSLGGGGEQFFGPGTRLTVL.

This clone was seen a handful of times. CDR3 in amino acids: CASSFTSGRTNEQFF. The CDR3 region has the DNA TGTGCCAGCAGCTTTACTAGCGGGAGGACCAATGAGCAGTTCTTC. The chain couples TRBV11-2 to TRBJ2-1, with 12 bases that match TRBD2. This CDR3 is built from 15 residues. In germline, CDR1 is SGHAT, CDR2 FQNNGV. V lost 3 bases, J lost 6 bases, and 3 bases stayed unmatched. The whole variable domain, remainder taken from reference TRBV11-2 and TRBJ2-1, is EAGVAQSPRYKIIEKRQSVAFWCNPISGHATLYWYQQILGQGPKLLIQFQNNGVVDDSQLPKDRFSAERLKGVDSTLKIQPAKLEDSAVYLCASSFTSGRTNEQFFGPGTRLTVL.

The table lists this clone with a few counts. V is TRBV5-4 and J is TRBJ2-7; possibly TRBD2 for D (7 bases). The length of the CDR3 is 14 residues. The germline gives CDR1 SGHNT, CDR2 YYREEE (reference sequence). V gave up 7 bases and J gave up 2 bases, with 16 bases separating them. DNA for the CDR3: TGTGCCAGCTCCGGGGGGCCAAGCACCTACGAGCAGTACTTC. Amino acid sequence: CASSGGPSTYEQYF.

Comment on this clone: One end of the junction is discordant with germline, which a read error may explain. The rearrangement joins TRBV7-7 to TRBJ2-1; a possible D gene is TRBD2 (6 bases). The CDR3 is 15 amino acids. Germline V gene lookup returns CDR1 SSHAT and CDR2 FNYEAQ (reference sequence). In DNA form, the CDR3 reads TGTGCTAGCAGCTTACGACGGGAGAGTTACAATGAGCAGTTCTTC. Protein: CASSLRRESYNEQFF.

As to this clone: Other DNA sequences within the sample encode an identical CDR3. The J gene is TRBJ2-7, the V gene TRBV5-4, with 7 bases identical to TRBD1. The V gene's germline CDR1 is SGHNT and CDR2 YYREEE (reference sequence). The CDR3 spans 14 residues. With 0 bases clipped from V and 2 bases from J, the junction kept 2 bases outside the gene matches. CDR3 bases: TGTGCCAGCAGCTTGGGACAGGGAGCCTACGAGCAGTACTTC. Translation gives CASSLGQGAYEQYF.

This rearrangement joins TRBV10-2 to TRBJ2-3; 9 bases are shared with TRBD2. Germline V lookup: CDR1 WSHSY, CDR2 SAAADI. The CDR3 loop spans 20 amino acids. V shed 4 bases, J shed 1 base, and the junction held 18 bases outside the gene matches. CDR3 in DNA: TGCGCCAGCAGTGCTTTCAAATATCGCGGGAGGGCCGTCGGCACAGATACGCAGTATTTT. Its protein is CASSAFKYRGRAVGTDTQYF.

This clone was seen more than once but under ten times. The chain employs TRBV5-1 and TRBJ2-5, with a possible D match to TRBD1 (5 bases). This CDR3 is 15 amino acids long. V was pared by 6 bases and J by 4 bases, with 19 bases between. Germline assignment: CDR1 SGHRS and CDR2 YFSETQ. CDR3 in amino acids: CASNSLGADGETQYF. In DNA, the CDR3 is TGCGCCAGCAACTCTCTAGGGGCTGACGGAGAGACCCAGTACTTC.

The J gene is TRBJ2-1, the V gene TRBV7-8; 9 nucleotides match TRBD2. The CDR3 loop spans 18 amino acids. Germline V lookup: CDR1 SGHVS, CDR2 FQNEAQ. V was clipped by 2 bases and J by 5 bases; unmatched bases: 13. CDR3 DNA: TGTGCCAGCAGCTTAATCGGCGGGAGGGCCATAACGAACAATGAGCAGTTCTTC. Its protein is CASSLIGGRAITNNEQFF.

This chain connects TRBV2 to TRBJ2-4; D uncertain. Germline CDR1 SNHLY, CDR2 FYNNEI. V lost 3 bases and J lost 0, with 9 bases in between. This CDR3 region has 15 residues. CDR3 coding DNA: TGTGCCAGCAGTGAGTTTAGACAAGCCAAAAACATTCAGTACTTC. This codes for CASSEFRQAKNIQYF.

The chain has TRBV7-9 and TRBJ1-2, with D perhaps TRBD1 (5 bases). This CDR3 is 13 amino acids long. V lost 0 bases, J lost 8 bases, and 10 bases lay in between. Germline V gene data show CDR1 as SEHNR and CDR2 as FQNEAQ (reference sequence). The CDR3 loop is CASSLATEEGYTF. CDR3 nucleotides: TGTGCCAGCAGCTTAGCGACAGAGGAAGGCTACACCTTC.

The chain is built from TRBV5-1 and TRBJ2-7; 8 bases agree with TRBD1. CDR3 length: 17 residues. With V trimmed by 0 bases and J by 5 bases, 13 bases remained unmatched. Germline V lookup: CDR1 SGHRS, CDR2 YFSETQ. In DNA form, the CDR3 reads TGCGCCAGCAGCTTGGCCGCAGGGGGCTCTTCCTCACACGAGCAGTACTTC. This sequence encodes CASSLAAGGSSSHEQYF. Variable domain in full (rest from reference TRBV5-1 and TRBJ2-7): KAGVTQTPRYLIKTRGQQVTLSCSPISGHRSVSWYQQTPGQGLQFLFEYFSETQRNKGNFPGRFSGRQFSNSRSEMNVSTLELGDSALYLCASSLAAGGSSSHEQYFGPGTRLTVT.

V and J are TRBV6-1 and TRBJ2-7; D is possibly TRBD2 (5 bases). Trimming took off 7 bases at V and 3 bases at J, with 7 bases between the two ends. This CDR3 region has 11 residues. Per germline, CDR1 MNHNS and CDR2 SASEGT. The CDR3 protein is CASNSVYEQYF. CDR3 bases: TGTGCCAGCAATAGCGTCTACGAGCAGTACTTC.

This clone came up a few times. The rearrangement uses TRBV4-1 and TRBJ1-2; 8 bases line up with TRBD1. Germline CDR1 and CDR2: MGHRA and YSYEKL. The CDR3 has 17 residues. Trimming removed 0 bases from V and 8 bases from J; junction bases left unmatched: 14. CDR3 in DNA: TGCGCCAGCAGCCAAGATATCGGAGGGCAGGGGGCGCGAGGCTACACCTTC. It yields the protein CASSQDIGGQGARGYTF.

The V gene is TRBV5-1, the J gene TRBJ2-1; 7 bases agree with TRBD1. Germline loops: CDR1 SGHRS, CDR2 YFSETQ. This CDR3 is built from 14 residues. The J segment lost 12 bases and the V segment lost 0 bases, leaving 9 bases of the junction unmatched. Written as DNA, the CDR3 is TGCGCCAGCAGCTTGGGTGACAGGGTCTTCGCGCAGTTCTTC. Its protein product is CASSLGDRVFAQFF.

The V call is TRBV18, the J call TRBJ2-2; possible D gene TRBD1, 5 bases. The CDR3 totals 15 residues. Germline V gene sequence: CDR1 KGHSH, CDR2 LQKENI. V was cut by 1 base and J by 5 bases, with 11 bases left in between. The CDR3 region has the DNA TGTGCCAGCTCACCACAGGGGAAAGGGACCGGGGAGCTGTTTTTT. Translation gives CASSPQGKGTGELFF.

The V call is TRBV6-1, the J call TRBJ1-1; no firm D call. Deletions cut 8 bases from V and 4 bases from J, with 11 bases between. This CDR3 comprises 12 residues. Per the germline V gene, CDR1 is MNHNS and CDR2 is SASEGT. The CDR3 DNA reads TGTGCCAGCGAATTGTGGGCCACTGAAGCTTTCTTT. It encodes CASELWATEAFF.

The chain combines TRBV4-2 with TRBJ2-5; 11 positions match TRBD2. The CDR3 spans 16 residues. Germline assignment: CDR1 LGHNA and CDR2 YNFKEQ. J gave up 0 bases and V 6 bases, and 6 bases lay outside the gene matches. The CDR3 is CASRSTSGKYQETQYF. DNA of the CDR3: TGTGCCAGCAGGTCGACTAGCGGGAAGTACCAAGAGACCCAGTACTTC.

The chain is built from TRBV7-8 and TRBJ2-7; D may be TRBD1 (6 bases). Germline V gene data show CDR1 as SGHVS and CDR2 as FQNEAQ. The V and J ends lost 4 bases and 4 bases respectively, with 11 bases between them. The CDR3 runs to 13 residues. As DNA, the CDR3 is TGTGCCAGCAGCTATGGGGGCGGGTACGAGCAGTACTTC. It yields the protein CASSYGGGYEQYF.

The chain combines TRBV10-3 with TRBJ2-4, with 8 nucleotides matching TRBD1. The V gene end was trimmed by 3 bases and the J gene end by 5 bases; junction bases not matched to a gene: 6. CDR3 length equals 15 residues. Germline CDR1 ENHRY, CDR2 SYGVKD. CDR3 protein: CAISDRDRRQNIQYF. The CDR3, as DNA: TGTGCCATCAGTGACCGGGACAGGCGGCAAAACATTCAGTACTTC.

This chain uses TRBV4-1 with TRBJ2-7; D perhaps matches TRBD2 (6 bases). The germline V gene has CDR1 MGHRA and CDR2 YSYEKL. V was cut by 0 bases and J by 4 bases, with 16 bases left in between. The CDR3 totals 16 residues. The CDR3 is CASSQDRLVAPYEQYF. As DNA, the CDR3 is TGCGCCAGCAGCCAAGATCGACTAGTCGCGCCTTACGAGCAGTACTTC.

With respect to this clone: The sample contains more than one DNA sequence encoding this CDR3. The rearrangement uses TRBV10-1 and TRBJ2-7; a weak D match, TRBD2 (6 bases). The CDR3 has 14 amino acids. The V gene lost 5 bases and the J gene lost 4 bases, with 15 bases spanning the gap. Germline CDR1 and CDR2: WNHNN and SYGVQD (reference sequence). Written as DNA, the CDR3 is TGCGCCAGCAGTTCCGGGACTGGGCTTTACGAGCAGTACTTC. Amino acids: CASSSGTGLYEQYF.

The gene calls are TRBV7-9 and TRBJ1-4; no clear D. CDR1 and CDR2 from the germline V gene are SEHNR and FQNEAQ (reference sequence). Trimming left V 5 bases short and J 7 bases short, with 20 bases between. This CDR3 spans 16 amino acids. CDR3 nucleotide sequence: TGTGCCAGCAGCCACCTGACCCCCGGGAGTAGTGAAAAACTGTTTTTT. This codes for CASSHLTPGSSEKLFF.